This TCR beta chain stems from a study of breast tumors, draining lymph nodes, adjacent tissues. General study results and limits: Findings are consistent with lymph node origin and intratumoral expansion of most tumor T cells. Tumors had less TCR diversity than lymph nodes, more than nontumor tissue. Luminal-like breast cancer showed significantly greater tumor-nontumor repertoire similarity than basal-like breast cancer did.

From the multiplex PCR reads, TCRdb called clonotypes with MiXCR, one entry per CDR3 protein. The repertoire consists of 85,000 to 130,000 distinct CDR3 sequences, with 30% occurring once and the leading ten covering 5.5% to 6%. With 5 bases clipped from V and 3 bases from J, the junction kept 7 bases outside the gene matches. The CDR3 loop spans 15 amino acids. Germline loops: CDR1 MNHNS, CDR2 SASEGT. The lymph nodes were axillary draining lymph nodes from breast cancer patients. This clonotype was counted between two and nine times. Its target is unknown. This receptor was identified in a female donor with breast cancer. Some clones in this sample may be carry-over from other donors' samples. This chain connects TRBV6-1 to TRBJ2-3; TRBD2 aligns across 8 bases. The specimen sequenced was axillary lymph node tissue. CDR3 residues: CASSRAAGGTDTQYF. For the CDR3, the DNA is TGTGCCAGCAGTCGCGCGGCGGGGGGTACAGATACGCAGTATTTT.